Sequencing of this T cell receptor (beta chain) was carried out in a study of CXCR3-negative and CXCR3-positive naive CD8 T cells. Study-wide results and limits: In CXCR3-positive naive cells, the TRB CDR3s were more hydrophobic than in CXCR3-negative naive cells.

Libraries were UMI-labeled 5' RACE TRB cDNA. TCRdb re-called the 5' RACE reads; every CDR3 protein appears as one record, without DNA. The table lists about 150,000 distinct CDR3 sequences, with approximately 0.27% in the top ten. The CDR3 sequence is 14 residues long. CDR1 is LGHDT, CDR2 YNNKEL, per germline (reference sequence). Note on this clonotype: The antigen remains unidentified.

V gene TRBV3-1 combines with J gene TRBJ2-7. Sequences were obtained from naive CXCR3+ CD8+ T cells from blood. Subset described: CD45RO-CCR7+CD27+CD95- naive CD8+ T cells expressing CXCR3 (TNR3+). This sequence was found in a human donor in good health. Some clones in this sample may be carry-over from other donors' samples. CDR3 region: CASSQDGTTYEQYF.